Following are 11 T cell receptor beta chains from one sample sequenced in a study of cytomegalovirus exposure and HLA in healthy donors. The PCR ran on 60 Vbeta and 13 Jbeta primers. The assay was immunoSEQ multiplex PCR, and TCRdb's table has in-frame clones only and misses some. The sample has fewer than 150,000 clones; more than 70% are singletons. Sequences were obtained from PBMCs. These receptors came from a man aged 45-65 years in good health and CMV-seropositive.

The CDR3 here is CASSLLAGGNTGELFF. For the CDR3, the DNA is TGTGCCAGCAGCTTACTGGCAGGGGGCAACACCGGGGAGCTGTTTTTT. The chain couples TRBV11-2 to TRBJ2-2; TRBD1 aligns across 8 bases. Per the germline V gene, CDR1 is SGHAT and CDR2 is FQNNGV. This CDR3 spans 16 amino acids. V lost 2 bases and J lost 2; bases outside the gene matches: 4.

This clone was counted between two and nine times. The V and J genes are TRBV4-3 and TRBJ2-5; D gene ambiguous. Germline V lookup: CDR1 LGHNA, CDR2 YSLEER. The CDR3 sequence is 13 residues long. V was shortened by 0 bases and J by 3 bases, with 5 bases between the two germline ends. The CDR3 is CASSQDPEETQYF. The CDR3 DNA reads as TGCGCCAGCAGCCAAGACCCTGAAGAGACCCAGTACTTC.

This rearrangement joins TRBV7-2 to TRBJ1-1; D is unclear. Trimming left V 0 bases short and J 0 bases short, with 8 bases between. CDR1 and CDR2 from the germline V gene are SGHTA and FQGNSA. This CDR3 contains 15 residues. CDR3 sequence (DNA): TGTGCCAGCAGCTTAGCCCTGGGCTTGAACACTGAAGCTTTCTTT. The encoded protein is CASSLALGLNTEAFF.

The V call is TRBV10-3, the J call TRBJ2-2, with D hard to call. V was pared by 2 bases and J by 4 bases, with 11 bases between. CDR3 length: 15 residues. Germline lookup yields CDR1 ENHRY and CDR2 SYGVKD. The CDR3 reads CAISEPGRPTGELFF. DNA for the CDR3: TGTGCCATCAGTGAGCCAGGCAGACCCACCGGGGAGCTGTTTTTT.

This chain joins TRBV2 and TRBJ1-2, with a tentative D call TRBD1 (6 bases). V gave up 8 bases and J gave up 1 base, with 20 bases separating them. Germline V gene lookup returns CDR1 SNHLY and CDR2 FYNNEI. The CDR3 is 16 residues long. In nucleotides, the CDR3 is TGTGCCAGCGAGTGGGGGGGGACAATCGTTAACTATGGCTACACCTTC. It translates to CASEWGGTIVNYGYTF.

This sequence joins TRBV19 and TRBJ1-5, with TRBD1 matching over 9 bases. The CDR3 extends over 19 amino acids. Germline loops: CDR1 LNHDA, CDR2 SQIVND (reference sequence). The V gene end was trimmed by 8 bases and the J gene end by 6 bases; junction bases not matched to a gene: 23. CDR3 sequence reads: CASDRKPGTGYSAGQPQHF. CDR3 DNA: TGTGCCAGTGATAGAAAACCCGGGACAGGGTATTCAGCAGGTCAGCCCCAGCATTTT.

The chain is built from TRBV2 and TRBJ1-4, with a weak D call TRBD1 (6 bases). Germline V CDR1 and CDR2: SNHLY, FYNNEI. The length of the CDR3 is 16 residues. The V end was cut by 7 bases, the J end by 7 bases, with 22 bases between. The DNA of the CDR3 is TGTGCCAGCATTCCCCAGGGGCGGGTACGAGGTGAAAAACTGTTTTTT. This translates into CASIPQGRVRGEKLFF.

The rearrangement joins TRBV2 to TRBJ2-3; TRBD2 matches 8 bases. V trimming: 6 bases; J trimming: 4 bases; junction bases outside the gene matches: 9. The CDR3 contains 15 residues. Germline loops: CDR1 SNHLY, CDR2 FYNNEI. This CDR3 is CASRRLGGESDTQYF. The CDR3 bases are TGTGCCAGCAGGCGCCTCGGGGGGGAGTCAGATACGCAGTATTTT.

The V call is TRBV21-1, the J call TRBJ1-6; TRBD1, the table's D call, lacks a check against the DNA. TRBV21-1 corresponds to a pseudogene. This CDR3 comprises 17 residues. CDR3 DNA sequence: TGTGCCAGCAGCAAAGGCCGGGACACTCCTCAGGGGTCACCCCTCCACTTT. This encodes CASSKGRDTPQGSPLHF.

The chain couples TRBV28 to TRBJ1-1; D not resolved. V lost 2 bases and J 1 base, leaving 8 bases between the germline ends. This CDR3 has 14 amino acids. The germline V gene encodes CDR1 MDHEN and CDR2 SYDVKM. The CDR3 is CASSLVRGNTEAFF. The DNA for the CDR3 is TGTGCCAGCAGTTTAGTGCGGGGGAACACTGAAGCTTTCTTT.

The count of this clone is one. V and J are TRBV28 and TRBJ1-3; 7 bases line up with TRBD1. CDR3 length: 14 residues. V shed 5 bases and J 4 bases; nucleotides not matched to a gene: 5. Germline CDR1 is MDHEN and CDR2 is SYDVKM. Here the CDR3 DNA reads TGTGCCAGCAGTACACAGGGGAGGGGAAACACCATATATTTT. Translated: CASSTQGRGNTIYF.